The next 13 T cell receptor beta chains were all read from a single sample in a study of T-cell reconstitution after alpha-beta-depleted transplantation in children. As it was prepared, the TCRbeta library received unique molecular identifiers. TCRdb processed the PCR reads anew with MiXCR; each CDR3 protein has one entry. Altogether around 300,000 distinct CDR3 sequences are present, 10% being singletons, with the ten largest covering 7.5%. The source material was PBMCs, sampled before TCRalphabeta/CD19-depleted stem cell transplant. Receptors were obtained from a boy under two years old with acute myeloid leukemia, due to receive a stem cell transplant.

For this clonotype: A junction boundary mismatches the germline segment, possibly from a read error. The chain combines TRBV5-1 with TRBJ2-1; 7 bases match TRBD2. Per the germline V gene, CDR1 is SGHRS and CDR2 is YFSETQ. The CDR3 is 14 amino acids. DNA for the CDR3: TGCACCAGCAAGTCTAGCGGTTCCTACAATGAGCAGTTCTTC. As protein: CTSKSSGSYNEQFF.

This clonotype was observed at least ten times. The rearrangement uses TRBV11-2 and TRBJ2-7; unclear D gene. With 7 bases removed from V and 0 bases from J, the gap between germline ends came to 7 bases. This CDR3 comprises 12 residues. Germline V gene data show CDR1 as SGHAT and CDR2 as FQNNGV. The CDR3 reads CASTAPSYEQYF. CDR3 DNA sequence: TGTGCCAGCACCGCACCCTCCTACGAGCAGTACTTC.

This clonotype was detected ten times or more. The rearrangement joins TRBV12-3 or TRBV12-4 to TRBJ2-2; D possibly corresponds to TRBD2 (6 bases). The CDR3 spans 14 residues. V lost 7 bases and J 6 bases, leaving 15 bases between the germline ends. The CDR3 nucleotides read TGTGCCAGCACCCCGAGGACGGGAGCCGGGGAGCTGTTTTTT. Translating gives CASTPRTGAGELFF.

This clonotype was counted at least ten times. V gene TRBV6-5 combines with J gene TRBJ1-2; D is possibly TRBD1 (5 bases). This CDR3 contains 16 residues. Trimming left V 1 base short and J 8 bases short, with 20 bases between. CDR1 MNHEY and CDR2 SVGAGI come from the germline V gene. The CDR3 sequence is CASSYWPGSIPYGYTF. DNA of the CDR3: TGTGCCAGCAGTTACTGGCCAGGGTCTATTCCATACGGCTACACCTTC.

This clonotype was detected many times. The chain employs TRBV5-1 and TRBJ1-1, with D maybe TRBD1 (5 bases). The CDR3 has 13 residues. The germline gives CDR1 SGHRS, CDR2 YFSETQ. Trimming shortened V by 8 bases and J by 2 bases, and 13 bases separated the two germline ends. CDR3 nucleotides: TGCGCCAGTAAGGGACGGACAAACACTGAAGCTTTCTTT. It specifies CASKGRTNTEAFF.

This clonotype was recorded many times. The chain combines TRBV5-4 with TRBJ2-1; maybe TRBD2 (7 bases). Germline values: CDR1 SGHNT, CDR2 YYREEE (reference sequence). Trimming pared 6 bases from V and 1 base from J, leaving 14 bases between. The CDR3 runs 15 residues. CDR3 sequence (DNA): TGTGCCAGCAATAGGGGGGGTTATTCCTACAATGAGCAGTTCTTC. Residues: CASNRGGYSYNEQFF.

This clonotype was observed at least ten times. This chain uses TRBV5-1 with TRBJ2-2, with unresolved D. CDR1 is SGHRS, CDR2 YFSETQ, per germline. The CDR3 runs to 10 residues. V lost 7 bases and J lost 5, with 3 bases in between. The CDR3 loop reads CASGTGELFF. For the CDR3, the DNA is TGCGCCAGCGGAACCGGGGAGCTGTTTTTT.

This clonotype has a handful of counts. The CDR3 DNA follows: TGTGCCAGCTCAGCACAGGGGGCCGACGAGCAGTACTTC. Protein sequence: CASSAQGADEQYF. The chain combines TRBV18 with TRBJ2-7; 9 nucleotides agree with TRBD1. V trimming: 5 bases; J trimming: 5 bases; junction bases outside the gene matches: 4. CDR1 and CDR2 (germline): KGHSH, LQKENI. The CDR3 contains 13 residues.

This clonotype has a handful of counts. V and J are TRBV15 and TRBJ2-1; D ambiguous. The germline V gene encodes CDR1 LNHNV and CDR2 YYDKDF (reference sequence). This CDR3 is built from 14 residues. V lost 8 bases to trimming and J lost 1 base, with 12 bases between them. Here the CDR3 reads CATGSDTSYNEQFF. CDR3 nucleotides: TGTGCCACCGGGTCAGACACTTCCTACAATGAGCAGTTCTTC.

This clonotype was counted ten times or more. V gene TRBV5-1 combines with J gene TRBJ2-7; D gene unclear. Germline values: CDR1 SGHRS, CDR2 YFSETQ. The CDR3 consists of 14 residues. V lost 0 bases and J 2 bases, leaving 9 bases between the germline ends. In DNA form, the CDR3 reads TGCGCCAGCAGCTTGGCCGCCGCCGCCTACGAGCAGTACTTC. It encodes CASSLAAAAYEQYF.

This clonotype showed up many times. The chain employs TRBV20-1 and TRBJ1-1; 7 nucleotides line up with TRBD1. The CDR3 has 14 residues. V shed 5 bases, J shed 2 bases, and the junction held 8 bases outside the gene matches. Germline assignment: CDR1 DFQATT and CDR2 SNEGSKA (reference sequence). In DNA, the CDR3 is TGCAGTGCTCCCCGGGACAGCGTAAACACTGAAGCTTTCTTT. This translates into CSAPRDSVNTEAFF.

This clonotype was counted a few times. At one boundary the junction diverges from the germline segment, which might be a read error. The V and J genes are TRBV12-3 or TRBV12-4 and TRBJ2-6; D call uncertain. The CDR3 is made up of 15 amino acids. CDR3 DNA sequence: TGTGCCAGCAGTTTTGCGGTCTCTGGGGTCAACGTCCTGACTTTC. Translating it yields CASSFAVSGVNVLTF.

Points on this clonotype: A read error may be the cause here, since a much bigger clone is one base away. CDR3 bases: TGTGCCATCAGTGGAGGACAGGGTCTCACAGATACGCAGTATTTT. It yields the protein CAISGGQGLTDTQYF. The chain combines TRBV10-3 with TRBJ2-3; 8 bases agree with TRBD1. Germline trimming cut 4 bases from V and 2 bases from J; bases unmatched to any gene: 5. CDR3 size: 15 residues. Germline values: CDR1 ENHRY, CDR2 SYGVKD.